Shown below are 10 T cell receptor beta chains from a single sample sequenced in a study of T cells after yellow fever vaccination. Via MiXCR, TCRdb re-called the 5' RACE reads, giving one row per CDR3 protein. This table holds fewer than 350,000 distinct CDR3 sequences, around 4% found once. The material was PBMCs, obtained on the day of the yellow fever booster vaccination. These TCRs come from a man in his late teens or twenties who received the YFV17D yellow fever vaccine.

The chain carries TRBV11-2 and TRBJ2-7; tentatively, D is TRBD2 (7 bases). Germline V gives CDR1 SGHAT, CDR2 FQNNGV. This CDR3 is built from 13 residues. Trimming took 3 bases from V and 6 from J, leaving 12 bases between them. CDR3 bases: TGTGCCAGCAGCTTTGGCGGGGGCGGCGAGCAGTACGTC. Its protein is CASSFGGGGEQYV.

This clonotype was recorded at least ten times. The chain is built from TRBV4-1 and TRBJ2-1; a possible D gene is TRBD1 (5 bases). The CDR3 length is 18 residues. Germline CDR1 and CDR2: MGHRA and YSYEKL. V was shortened by 6 bases and J by 5 bases, with 26 bases between the two germline ends. The CDR3 spells CASSQANADTHTHNEQFF. The DNA for the CDR3 is TGCGCCAGCAGTCAGGCTAATGCGGACACCCACACTCACAATGAGCAGTTCTTC.

This clonotype has a handful of counts. The J gene is TRBJ2-3, the V gene TRBV10-3; TRBD1 matches 7 bases. The V gene end was trimmed by 0 bases and the J gene end by 5 bases; junction bases not matched to a gene: 11. Germline-derived CDR1 and CDR2 are ENHRY and SYGVKD. CDR3 length: 17 residues. CDR3 coding DNA: TGTGCCATCAGTGAGTCGATAGGAAGGGGGCGGAGAGATACGCAGTATTTT. Its translation: CAISESIGRGRRDTQYF.

The chain carries TRBV18 and TRBJ1-2, with D unresolved. Between the trimmed V and J ends, which lost 2 bases and 0 bases, there was a span of 7 bases. Per germline, CDR1 KGHSH and CDR2 LQKENI. This CDR3 region has 14 residues. CDR3 bases: TGTGCCAGCTCACCAAGAGCTTCTAACTATGGCTACACCTTC. Its translation: CASSPRASNYGYTF. Full variable domain (rest looked up from reference TRBV18 and TRBJ1-2): NAGVMQNPRHLVRRRGQEARLRCSPMKGHSHVYWYRQLPEEGLKFMVYLQKENIIDESGMPKERFSAEFPKEGPSILRIQQVVRGDSAAYFCASSPRASNYGYTFGSGTRLTVV.

In its sample, this clonotype was seen many times. The chain is built from TRBV6-2 or TRBV6-3 and TRBJ1-1, with 7 bases fitting TRBD1. CDR3 length equals 16 residues. V lost 4 bases to trimming and J lost 0 bases; unmatched junction nucleotides: 8. Germline CDR1 MNHEY, CDR2 SVGEGT. The DNA for the CDR3 is TGTGCCAGCAGTTGGAGAGGGACAGCCCTGAACACTGAAGCTTTCTTT. This translates into CASSWRGTALNTEAFF.

The sample holds many counts of this clonotype. The gene calls are TRBV6-2 or TRBV6-3 and TRBJ1-5, with 7 bases identical to TRBD1. With V trimmed by 2 bases and J by 7 bases, 8 bases remained unmatched. CDR1 is MNHEY, CDR2 SVGEGT, per germline. The CDR3 loop spans 15 amino acids. The CDR3 region has the DNA TGTGCCAGCAGTTACCACGAACGGACAGGACAGCCCCAGCATTTT. Protein product: CASSYHERTGQPQHF.

Many counts were recorded for this clonotype. The rearrangement joins TRBV9 to TRBJ2-7, with D possibly TRBD1 on 6 matching bases. V gave up 4 bases and J gave up 0 bases, with 11 bases separating them. This CDR3 is built from 14 residues. Germline assignment: CDR1 SGDLS and CDR2 YYNGEE. CDR3 sequence: CASSTRTDSYEQYF. The DNA of the CDR3 is TGTGCCAGCAGCACCCGGACAGACTCCTACGAGCAGTACTTC.

This clonotype occurred many times. This chain links TRBV20-1 with TRBJ1-1; 9 bases fit TRBD1. Per the germline V gene, CDR1 is DFQATT and CDR2 is SNEGSKA (reference sequence). The V and J ends lost 4 bases and 3 bases, in that order; junction bases with no gene match: 3. The CDR3 is 13 residues long. The CDR3 DNA sequence: TGCAGTGCTATAGGGACAGGGTACACTGAAGCTTTCTTT. Encoded protein: CSAIGTGYTEAFF.

This clonotype has at least ten counts. This chain joins TRBV7-2 and TRBJ2-7; tentative D call: TRBD1 (6 bases). The germline V gene encodes CDR1 SGHTA and CDR2 FQGNSA. This CDR3 region has 12 residues. V was pared by 4 bases and J by 5 bases, with 9 bases between. The CDR3 loop is CASSSTGHEQYF. In nucleotides, the CDR3 is TGTGCCAGCAGCTCGACAGGTCACGAGCAGTACTTC. Together with reference TRBV7-2 and TRBJ2-7, the CDR3 gives the full variable domain: GAGVSQSPSNKVTEKGKDVELRCDPISGHTALYWYRQSLGQGLEFLIYFQGNSAPDKSGLPSDRFSAERTGGSVSTLTIQRTQQEDSAVYLCASSSTGHEQYFGPGTRLTVT.

The V and J genes are TRBV5-1 and TRBJ1-1; TRBD1 matches 10 bases. CDR3 length: 17 amino acids. V was pared by 0 bases and J by 4 bases, with 9 bases of the junction left unmatched. Germline CDR1 and CDR2: SGHRS and YFSETQ. CDR3 nucleotide sequence: TGCGCCAGCAGCTTGGTCCCAGGGACAGGGGCGGGCACTGAAGCTTTCTTT. Encoded protein: CASSLVPGTGAGTEAFF.